The clone carrying this T cell receptor (beta chain) was detected only a few times. Its antigen is currently unknown. From germline, CDR1 is SQVTM and CDR2 ANQGSEA. Trimming took 6 bases from V and 5 from J, leaving 10 bases between them. The length of the CDR3 is 11 residues. Measured with immunoSEQ multiplex PCR; TCRdb has only the in-frame clones, and not every one. The sample has about 50,000 clones; approximately 85% are singletons. The data were obtained in a study of T cell responses to AZD1222 COVID-19 vaccine. Overall study results and limits: Only 5 to 7 individuals given AZD1222 were seropositive at baseline.

This chain connects TRBV29-1 to TRBJ1-2; the D gene is possibly TRBD1 (6 bases). Here the sequenced sample was peripheral blood, taken on day 0 of AZD1222 vaccination. The origin of this receptor is an adult in good health. CDR3 nucleotides: TGCAGCGTCCGACAGGAATATGGCTACACCTTC. It encodes CSVRQEYGYTF. Supplemented by reference TRBV29-1 and TRBJ1-2, the full variable domain reads SAVISQKPSRDICQRGTSLTIQCQVDSQVTMMFWYRQQPGQSLTLIATANQGSEATYESGFVIDKFPISRPNLTFSTLTVSNMSPEDSSIYLCSVRQEYGYTFGSGTRLTVV.